What follows describes a single T cell receptor beta chain. Its antigen remains unknown. Stated time point: newly diagnosed GD, antithyroid drugs for less than 3 months. PBMCs were the source of the RNA used for TCR sequencing. These data originate in a study of regulatory T cells in long-lasting Graves disease. The CDR3 is made up of 17 amino acids. Trimming took 0 bases from V and 7 from J, leaving 16 bases between them. CDR1 and CDR2 from the germline V gene are LGHDT and YNNKEL (reference sequence). Study outcomes and limitations: Persistent Graves' patients had lower TCR diversity than newly diagnosed ones.

Arm-PCR with iRepertoire HTBI primers amplified the CDR3 regions for these TCR beta libraries. Source study methods: Across samples, over 55 TRBV and around 14 TRBJ segments were found. Each CDR3 protein is one row after TCRdb ran MiXCR on the multiplex PCR reads. The V and J calls shown here were made by TCRdb, not taken from the authors' results. The sample carries a few hundred thousand distinct CDR3 sequences, over 15% recorded once. Separately, the same data were catalogued under a study of T cells in Graves' hyperthyroidism and ophthalmopathy. That investigation notes: The HTBI set primed first-round TCR CDR3 RT-PCR.

The V gene is TRBV3-1, the J gene TRBJ1-6, with D possibly TRBD1 on 5 matching bases. This TCR came from a man aged 40-50 years with Graves disease. Sequenced material: peripheral blood mononuclear cells (PBMCs), taken at new diagnosis, from a patient treated with antithyroid drugs. The CDR3 is CASSQEAGRGWNSPLHF. The CDR3 DNA reads as TGTGCCAGCAGCCAAGAGGCAGGGAGGGGTTGGAATTCACCCCTCCACTTT.